The 9 T cell receptor beta chains in this list originate from one sample, sequenced in a study of blood T cell repertoires in COVID-19. Data came from immunoSEQ multiplex PCR; TCRdb stores just in-frame clones and leaves some out. This sample carries some 320,000 clones, more than 75% of them seen once, and the ten largest clones take roughly 2.6%. The sequenced material came from PBMCs or T cells enriched from blood (not recorded which). Source of these receptors: a man between 60 and 75 years old who had recovered from COVID-19.

This chain uses TRBV30 with TRBJ2-1; 7 positions agree with TRBD2. V trimming: 0 bases; J trimming: 3 bases; junction bases outside the gene matches: 5. The CDR3 loop spans 15 amino acids. Germline lookup yields CDR1 GTSNPN and CDR2 SVGIG (reference sequence). As DNA, the CDR3 is TGTGCCTGGAGTGTACTGGCGGGGGTCTACAATGAGCAGTTCTTC. Amino acids: CAWSVLAGVYNEQFF.

The chain links TRBV18 to TRBJ2-7, with D possibly TRBD1 on 6 matching bases. Germline lookup yields CDR1 KGHSH and CDR2 LQKENI. Trimming took off 2 bases at V and 3 bases at J, with 14 bases between the two ends. The CDR3 runs 15 residues. The DNA of the CDR3 is TGTGCCAGCTCACCAACCGGACAGACGGGCTACGAGCAGTACTTC. Protein: CASSPTGQTGYEQYF.

This chain uses TRBV2 with TRBJ1-4; TRBD1 matches 9 bases. Per the germline V gene, CDR1 is SNHLY and CDR2 is FYNNEI. V was pared by 6 bases and J by 5 bases, with 7 bases of the junction left unmatched. This CDR3 contains 15 residues. As DNA, the CDR3 is TGTGCCAGCAGGGGGGACAGGGCCATAAATGAAAAACTGTTTTTT. Protein sequence: CASRGDRAINEKLFF.

The V call is TRBV5-1, the J call TRBJ2-3, with 10 positions matching TRBD1. The trim removed 5 bases at V and 1 base at J, leaving 10 bases unmatched. The CDR3 is made up of 17 amino acids. The V gene's germline CDR1 is SGHRS and CDR2 YFSETQ. CDR3 DNA sequence: TGCGCCAGCAGTCGCGGGGACAGGGGAAGTGGCACAGATACGCAGTATTTT. It yields the protein CASSRGDRGSGTDTQYF.

This rearrangement joins TRBV4-3 to TRBJ1-4, with TRBD1 matching over 8 bases. This CDR3 is built from 15 residues. V lost 5 bases to trimming and J lost 7 bases; unmatched junction nucleotides: 9. CDR1 and CDR2 from the germline V gene are LGHNA and YSLEER. CDR3 protein: CASSSGTGFSEKLFF. CDR3 bases: TGCGCCAGCAGCTCCGGGACAGGATTTTCTGAAAAACTGTTTTTT.

This sequence joins TRBV30 and TRBJ1-5; TRBD1 aligns across 9 bases. The CDR3 spans 16 residues. CDR1 and CDR2 from the germline V gene are GTSNPN and SVGIG (reference sequence). The trim removed 0 bases at V and 5 bases at J, leaving 8 bases unmatched. The chain's CDR3 is CAWSVHGTGLDQPQHF. The CDR3 bases are TGTGCCTGGAGTGTACATGGGACAGGGCTAGATCAGCCCCAGCATTTT.

The chain recombines TRBV4-1 with TRBJ1-2; D not resolved. V dropped 5 bases and J dropped 7 bases, with 20 bases sitting between them. The CDR3 consists of 15 residues. Germline-derived CDR1 and CDR2 are MGHRA and YSYEKL. As DNA, the CDR3 is TGCGCCAGCAGCGGGAGACACGTTCTAGGAGCTGGCTACACCTTC. Its protein is CASSGRHVLGAGYTF.

This sequence joins TRBV5-4 and TRBJ2-7; D uncertain. There are 14 residues in the CDR3. V lost 0 bases and J lost 2, with 9 bases in between. Germline CDR1 reads SGHNT; CDR2 reads YYREEE (reference sequence). The CDR3: CASSLGPGTYEQYF. CDR3 bases: TGTGCCAGCAGCTTGGGCCCGGGTACCTACGAGCAGTACTTC.

V and J are TRBV7-2 and TRBJ1-3; D is ambiguous. Between the trimmed V and J ends, which lost 1 base and 4 bases, there was a span of 8 bases. CDR3 size: 14 residues. Germline CDR1 reads SGHTA; CDR2 reads FQGNSA. The CDR3 DNA sequence: TGTGCCAGCAGCTTAGTCCTATCGGGAAACACCATATATTTT. Amino acids: CASSLVLSGNTIYF.